This entry describes one T cell receptor beta chain. This clone's antigen is unknown. No base quality information exists; no much larger clone differs at one position. The record originates from a study of vaccination and CD4 T cells after COVID-19 (dated by TCRdb to 2021 to 2024). Looking at the study overall: SARS-CoV-2 positivity had been established in the convalescent patients by nasal swab PCR, and mild disease was recorded in about 9 of these patients and severe disease in one. The convalescent cohort included six males and four females, with two Hispanic individuals, seven Caucasians, two Asians and one multiracial person. Post-vaccine blood samples were obtained a median of about 72 days after the second vaccine dose, with a range of roughly 14 to 241 days. Participants got two doses of the Pfizer-BioNTech BNT162b2 vaccine (n=8) or two doses of the Moderna mRNA-1273 vaccine (n=2). For stimulating the cultures, overlapping spike peptide pools were used, derived from SARS-CoV-2 as well as from the common cold coronaviruses HCoV-NL63, HCoV-OC43 and HCoV-229E. Post-COVID blood samples were collected from convalescent patients a median of approximately 93 days after diagnosis, with a range of about 30 to 161 days. The spike-specific CD4+ TCR repertoire was compared before and after mRNA vaccination in around ten COVID-19 convalescent patients and a handful of infection-naive healthy vaccine recipients. Control cultures used a CEFX viral epitope pool as positive control, an HIV-1 Nef peptide pool as negative control, or no peptide.

Library prep was done by PCR. DNA from cultured CD4+ T cells was subjected to TCR sequencing with the Oncomine TCR Beta short-read assay at the Johns Hopkins FTIC core. The QIAamp micro DNA kit was used to extract genomic DNA from the cultured CD4+ T cells. The Oncomine TCR Beta libraries from cultured CD4+ T cells were pooled using unique dual indexes and then sequenced on an Illumina iSeq 100. Under the source paper's analysis protocol: Non-productive sequences were removed, and CDR3s not starting with C, not ending with F or W, or shorter than 7 amino acids were discarded. The MANAFEST web application was used to identify antigen-specific clonotypes by comparing peptide-stimulated wells against reference wells and other culture wells. An FDR below 0.05, an odds ratio above 5, and a productive frequency above 0.1% in at least two of three replicate wells were required for clones to be considered positive. A clonotype counted as cross-reactive if it showed significant expansion both in the SARS-CoV-2 spike wells and in at least one common cold coronavirus spike condition. Similarity between CDR3 sequences was evaluated in R version 3.6.1 using Levenshtein distances (stringdist) and unrooted phylogenetic trees (ape). TCRdb applied fastp at Q25 and MiXCR to the public reads, then kept only in-frame beta chains. Rows are unified per CDR3 protein, each entry keeping the most common DNA and genes. V and J calls and clone size were set by TCRdb, not the authors. Across this sample there are fewer than 11,000 distinct CDR3 sequences, with approximately 60% seen only once. Under 20% of the sample comes from the top ten.

What the treatment or condition label conveys for this sample: roughly 11-day PBMC culture with coronavirus spike peptide pools or control peptides (ViraFEST assay). The study used the ViraFEST assay, which expanded antigen-specific T cells with peptide pools and then identified expanded clonotypes by TCR sequencing. The convalescent patients' positive SARS-CoV-2 PCR tests were from March to December 2020, which was before the Alpha, Beta and Delta variants emerged in the United States. PBMCs were cultured at a few million per well in IMDM supplemented with approximately 5.3% human AB serum and around 9.5 IU/ml IL-2, with about 10 ug/ml peptide pools added. On days 3 and 7, half of the culture medium was replaced with fresh IL-2-containing medium. Once the cells had been in culture for ten to eleven days, the EasySep CD4+ T cell isolation kit was used to isolate CD4+ T cells by negative selection. PBMCs were separated from whole blood using Ficoll-Paque Plus gradient centrifugation and then either used fresh or cryopreserved at -140C. Culture conditions were generally each tested in triplicate wells.

The investigation overall reported the following: An increase in the median number of SARS-CoV-2-reactive clonotypes from 20 to 25 after infection to 38 after vaccination was observed, but the change was not found to be significant. Of the vaccine-specific clones found in convalescent patients, nearly all (304 of 307) were mono-reactive for SARS-CoV-2 spike instead of being cross-reactive with common cold coronaviruses. In convalescent patients, a median approximately 86% of post-vaccine SARS-CoV-2-reactive clones were detected only after vaccination, and vaccine-specific priming was suggested by this finding. Only a relatively small number of convalescent patients were included in the study, and early timepoints following natural infection were not analyzed.

The germline V gene provides CDR1 SGHTS and CDR2 YDEGEE. From cysteine to phenylalanine, the CDR3 is 14 amino acids long. The sequence is cut down to CDR3 DNA, 42 bases in frame from base 1. The germline V end is reduced by 4 bases and the J end by 3 bases; junction bases left unmatched: 6. The TCR sequence derives from a human donor who had recovered from COVID-19. The rearrangement joined TRBV5-8 to TRBJ1-2, and TRBD1 aligns with 7 junction nucleotides. Material: CD4+ T cells from blood, cultured in vitro. The nucleotides are TGTGCCAGCAGCCGCGGGGACAGAGACTATGGCTACACCTTC. It codes for CASSRGDRDYGYTF.